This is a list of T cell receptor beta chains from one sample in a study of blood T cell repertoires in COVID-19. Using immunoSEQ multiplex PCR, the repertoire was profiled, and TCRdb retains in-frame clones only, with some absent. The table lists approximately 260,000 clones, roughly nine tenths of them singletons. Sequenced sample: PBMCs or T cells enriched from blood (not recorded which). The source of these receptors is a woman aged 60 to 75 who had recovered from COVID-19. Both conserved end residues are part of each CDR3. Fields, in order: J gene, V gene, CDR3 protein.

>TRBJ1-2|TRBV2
CASSKQGRGYTF
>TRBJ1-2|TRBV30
CAWRGQAKNYGYTF
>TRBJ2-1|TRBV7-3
CASSLNQFNEQFF
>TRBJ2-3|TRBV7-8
CASRPPAVVAGNFDTQYF
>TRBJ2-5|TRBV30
CAWSVLIGETQYF
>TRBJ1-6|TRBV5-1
CASSLPGGTGTLHF
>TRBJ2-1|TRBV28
CASSGSQRIGNEQFF
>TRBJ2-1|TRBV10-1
CASSERTGGTYNEQFF
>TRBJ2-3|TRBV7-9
CASSLLLGRVSGQDTQYF
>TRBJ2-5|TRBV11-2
CASSSRAGQGKETQYF
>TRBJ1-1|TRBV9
CASSVNVGVNTEAFF
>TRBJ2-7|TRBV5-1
CASSDTGGSYEQYF
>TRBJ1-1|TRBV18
CASSPGENTEAFF
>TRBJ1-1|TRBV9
CASSPGGREGAKSAEAFF
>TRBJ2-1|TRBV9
CASSPDAGVYNEQFF
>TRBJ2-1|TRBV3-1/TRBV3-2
CASSQGAFRNNEQFF
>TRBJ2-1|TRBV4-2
CASSQRDTWEQFF
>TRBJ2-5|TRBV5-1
CASELPSGNVKTQYF
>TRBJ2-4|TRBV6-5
CASSYAQGAYIQYF
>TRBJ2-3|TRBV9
CASSVQAGNTDTQYF
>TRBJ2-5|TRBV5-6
CASSKLRTSGGETQYF
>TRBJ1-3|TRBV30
CAWSTLPYSIGNTIYF
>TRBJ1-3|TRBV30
CAWSGTVLNTIYF
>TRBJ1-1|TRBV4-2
CASSHLTGDGSAFF
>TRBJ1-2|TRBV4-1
CASSQRSGYGYTF
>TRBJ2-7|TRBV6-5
CASSAGTGGIYEQYF
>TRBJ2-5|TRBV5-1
CASSGTGQETQYF
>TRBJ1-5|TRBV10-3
CAISDGDRGPGVPQHF
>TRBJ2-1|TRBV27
CASSLALGGLVVGEQFF
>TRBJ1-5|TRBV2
CASSQQVSNQPQHF
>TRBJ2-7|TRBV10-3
CAISETVAVSSYEQYF
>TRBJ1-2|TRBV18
CASSPGGSYGYTF
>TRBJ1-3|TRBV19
CASIRAGSENTIYF
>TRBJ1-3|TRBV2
CASSERQGSGNTIYF
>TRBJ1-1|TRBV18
CASSPPAGGGMAFF
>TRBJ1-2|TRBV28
CASTGGYYGYTF
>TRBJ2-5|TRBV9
CASSWGGRDAGGTQYF
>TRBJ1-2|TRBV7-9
CASSLLAANYGYTF
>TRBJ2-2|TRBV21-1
CASTSNSTGESGELFF
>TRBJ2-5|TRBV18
CASSPLQEGETQYF
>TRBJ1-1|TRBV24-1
CATSEGANTEAFF
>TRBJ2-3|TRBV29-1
CSVEAGKSTDTQYF
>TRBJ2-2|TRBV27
CASSLSYYYGTGELFF
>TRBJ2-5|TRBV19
CASSPTTSGETQYF
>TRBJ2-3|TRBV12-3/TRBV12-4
CASRDSFTDTQYF
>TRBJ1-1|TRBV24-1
CATSDQRPGVDTEAFF
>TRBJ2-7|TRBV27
CASSFSGSRRSYEQYF
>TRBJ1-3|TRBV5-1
CASSLTSAGNTIYF
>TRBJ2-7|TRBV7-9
CASSFPDRLSYEQYF
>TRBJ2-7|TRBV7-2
CASSSTGTISYEQYF
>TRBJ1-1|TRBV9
CASSEGDFTEAFF
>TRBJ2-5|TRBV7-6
CASSLGLIQETQYF
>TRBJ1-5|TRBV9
CASSKGTGIQPQHF
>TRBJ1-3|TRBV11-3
CAICWTGGNTIYF
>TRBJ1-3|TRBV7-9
CASRHTGRDYGAIYF
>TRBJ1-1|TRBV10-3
CAIKKQETNTEAFF
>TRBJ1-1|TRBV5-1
CASSPEVEGITEAFF
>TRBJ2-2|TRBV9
CASSVKPGGLTGELFF
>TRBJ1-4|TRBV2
CASSDSGQGGEKLFF